Below are 27 T cell receptor beta chains sequenced from a single sample in a study of T-cell memory formation after mild COVID-19. TCRdb re-derived calls from the 5' RACE reads in MiXCR, one entry per CDR3 protein. The table lists 14,000 to 15,000 distinct CDR3 sequences, 20% to 25% of them singletons. The source material was PBMCs or a T cell subset sorted from them (not recorded which). Receptors were obtained from a man aged 18 to 30 who had mild COVID-19 (a few samples of this study predate the infection). Cell type and time point are not known.

The chain employs TRBV6-6 and TRBJ1-5; D remains unclear. From germline, CDR1 is MNHNY and CDR2 SVGAGI (reference sequence). V lost 0 bases to trimming and J lost 5 bases, with 14 bases between them. The CDR3 loop spans 16 amino acids. The CDR3 region has the DNA TGTGCCAGCAGTTACTCGAGAAGGTTCTCCGATCAGCCCCAGCATTTT. Its protein is CASSYSRRFSDQPQHF.

This clonotype was recorded at least ten times. The rearrangement links TRBV11-2 to TRBJ2-2, with 9 bases fitting TRBD1. Per the germline V gene, CDR1 is SGHAT and CDR2 is FQNNGV. This CDR3 spans 14 amino acids. With V trimmed by 6 bases and J by 6 bases, 5 bases remained unmatched. This chain's CDR3 is CASRERQGAGELFF. Here the CDR3 DNA reads TGTGCCAGCAGAGAGAGACAGGGGGCCGGGGAGCTGTTTTTT.

This clonotype was seen repeatedly, ten times or more. V is TRBV7-3 and J is TRBJ2-2; D perhaps matches TRBD2 (5 bases). The CDR3 runs 14 residues. Germline V CDR1 and CDR2: SGHTA, FQGTGA. V dropped 3 bases and J dropped 3 bases, with 8 bases sitting between them. The CDR3 sequence is CASSLTKDTGELFF. The CDR3 DNA follows: TGTGCCAGCAGCTTGACTAAGGACACCGGGGAGCTGTTTTTT.

This clonotype occurred once. The rearrangement links TRBV20-1 to TRBJ2-1; 9 nucleotides agree with TRBD2. V was pared by 4 bases and J by 7 bases, with 11 bases of the junction left unmatched. There are 15 residues in the CDR3. The germline CDR1 and CDR2 sequences are DFQATT and SNEGSKA (reference sequence). The CDR3 nucleotides read TGCAGTGCTACGCCAGCGGCGGGAGGGCTTAATGAGCAGTTCTTC. It encodes CSATPAAGGLNEQFF.

The genes are TRBV7-2 and TRBJ2-5; 12 positions match TRBD2. Per the germline V gene, CDR1 is SGHTA and CDR2 is FQGNSA. Trimming took 1 base from V and 5 from J; bases not matched to a gene: 2. This CDR3 is built from 15 residues. CDR3 nucleotides: TGTGCCAGCAGCTTAGACGGGACTAGCGGGGAGACCCAGTACTTC. Amino acid sequence: CASSLDGTSGETQYF.

The genes are TRBV4-3 and TRBJ1-2, with 7 bases lining up with TRBD1. J lost 6 bases, V lost 3 bases, and 10 bases had no gene match. Looked up from germline, CDR1 is LGHNA and CDR2 is YSLEER. This CDR3 is 15 amino acids long. CDR3 DNA sequence: TGCGCCAGCAGCCACCTAAAGGAGGGGGCGAATGGCTACACCTTC. As protein: CASSHLKEGANGYTF.

V usage is TRBV27 and J usage is TRBJ2-1, with 7 bases matching TRBD1. The CDR3 has 14 residues. The germline gives CDR1 MNHEY, CDR2 SMNVEV (reference sequence). The V and J ends lost 5 bases and 4 bases, in that order; junction bases with no gene match: 5. The CDR3 loop reads CASSPMGQYNEQFF. Written as DNA, the CDR3 is TGTGCCAGCAGTCCCATGGGACAGTACAATGAGCAGTTCTTC.

The sample holds many counts of this clonotype. The chain is built from TRBV6-2 or TRBV6-3 and TRBJ1-1; D gene unclear. V was trimmed by 4 bases and J by 2 bases, leaving 14 bases between them. This CDR3 has 15 residues. CDR1 and CDR2 from the germline V gene are MNHEY and SVGEGT. CDR3 DNA sequence: TGTGCCAGCAGTTGGAACGTAATCCCAAACACTGAAGCTTTCTTT. As protein: CASSWNVIPNTEAFF.

This chain links TRBV20-1 with TRBJ2-1, with D hard to call. The CDR3 contains 14 residues. In germline, CDR1 is DFQATT, CDR2 SNEGSKA (reference sequence). V shed 5 bases and J shed 5 bases, with 16 bases lying between them. CDR3 nucleotides: TGCAGTGCTCGACCTACCGAAAGGGACAATGAGCAGTTCTTC. Its protein is CSARPTERDNEQFF.

A few counts support this clonotype. V and J are TRBV20-1 and TRBJ2-1; 14 nucleotides match TRBD2. Germline V gene data show CDR1 as DFQATT and CDR2 as SNEGSKA (reference sequence). The length of the CDR3 is 14 residues. V lost 5 bases, J lost 7 bases, and 4 bases stayed unmatched. The CDR3 region is CSAPTSGGANEQFF. The CDR3, as DNA: TGCAGTGCTCCGACTAGCGGGGGGGCTAATGAGCAGTTCTTC.

This chain joins TRBV4-2 and TRBJ1-2, with D uncertain. The CDR3 covers 12 residues. The V end was cut by 1 base, the J end by 8 bases, with 8 bases between. Germline lookup yields CDR1 LGHNA and CDR2 YNFKEQ. The CDR3 DNA sequence: TGTGCCAGCAGCCAAGCAGTGGAAGGCTACACCTTC. It codes for CASSQAVEGYTF.

This clonotype has a handful of counts. The rearrangement uses TRBV6-2 or TRBV6-3 and TRBJ2-1; D is unclear. CDR3 size: 14 residues. V was clipped by 0 bases and J by 5 bases, with 8 bases between them. Germline lookup yields CDR1 MNHEY and CDR2 SVGEGT. This chain's CDR3 is CASSYSISDNEQFF. The CDR3, as DNA: TGTGCCAGCAGTTACTCGATATCAGACAATGAGCAGTTCTTC.

Only one count was recorded for this clonotype. The J gene is TRBJ2-7, the V gene TRBV27; TRBD2 matches at 7 bases. V was clipped by 10 bases and J by 0 bases; unmatched bases: 6. Per the germline V gene, CDR1 is MNHEY and CDR2 is SMNVEV (reference sequence). This CDR3 region has 13 residues. CDR3: CATSGGTSYEQYF. The CDR3 DNA reads as TGTGCCACCTCGGGGGGTACCTCCTACGAGCAGTACTTC.

The V call is TRBV2, the J call TRBJ2-7, with D possibly called TRBD1 or TRBD2 (6 bases each). CDR1 is SNHLY, CDR2 FYNNEI, per germline. The CDR3 runs 13 residues. Trimming stripped 8 bases from V and 0 bases from J, with 11 bases between. The CDR3 coding sequence is TGTGCCAGCGGCGGGACATTCTCCTACGAGCAGTACTTC. Translation gives CASGGTFSYEQYF. Full variable domain (rest looked up from reference TRBV2 and TRBJ2-7): EPEVTQTPSHQVTQMGQEVILRCVPISNHLYFYWYRQILGQKVEFLVSFYNNEISEKSEIFDDQFSVERPDGSNFTLKIRSTKLEDSAMYFCASGGTFSYEQYFGPGTRLTVT.

This clonotype appeared many times. V usage is TRBV27 and J usage is TRBJ2-2; 9 bases fit TRBD1. V dropped 5 bases and J dropped 3; count of bases not matched to a gene: 1. In germline, CDR1 is MNHEY, CDR2 SMNVEV (reference sequence). The CDR3 contains 14 residues. CDR3 sequence (DNA): TGTGCCAGCAGTGGGACAGGGTACACCGGGGAGCTGTTTTTT. This encodes CASSGTGYTGELFF.

At least ten counts were recorded for this clonotype. The V gene is TRBV6-2 or TRBV6-3, the J gene TRBJ2-2; the D is unclear. This CDR3 spans 15 amino acids. CDR1 and CDR2 from the germline V gene are MNHEY and SVGEGT. The ends were cut back, 0 bases at V and 7 bases at J, with 12 bases in the middle. The CDR3 DNA reads TGTGCCAGCAGTTACTCCCCCCCGTGGAGCGGGGAGCTGTTTTTT. It encodes CASSYSPPWSGELFF.

J is TRBJ2-5 and V is TRBV5-1; 8 positions agree with TRBD1. CDR3 length: 14 residues. Germline assignment: CDR1 SGHRS and CDR2 YFSETQ. J lost 4 bases, V lost 7 bases, and 9 bases had no gene match. CDR3 sequence: CASGDRGVGETQYF. The DNA for the CDR3 is TGCGCCAGCGGAGACAGGGGAGTAGGAGAGACCCAGTACTTC.

The chain uses TRBV7-6 and TRBJ2-7; TRBD2 aligns across 13 bases. This CDR3 is 16 amino acids long. V trimming: 1 base; J trimming: 7 bases; junction bases outside the gene matches: 7. Per the germline V gene, CDR1 is SGHVS and CDR2 is FNYEAQ. CDR3 sequence reads: CASSLELAGGPEEQYF. For the CDR3, the DNA is TGTGCCAGCAGCTTAGAACTAGCGGGAGGGCCGGAGGAGCAGTACTTC.

The J gene is TRBJ2-2, the V gene TRBV20-1, with 7 bases fitting TRBD1. This CDR3 has 13 amino acids. The germline V gene encodes CDR1 DFQATT and CDR2 SNEGSKA (reference sequence). V was pared by 5 bases and J by 1 base, with 1 base of the junction left unmatched. DNA of the CDR3: TGCAGTGCTCGGGACAGGAACACCGGGGAGCTGTTTTTT. It specifies CSARDRNTGELFF.

This clonotype has a count of ten or more. One end of the junction varies from germline; a read error may be responsible. The chain carries TRBV7-7 and TRBJ2-1; no clear D gene. Germline CDR1 reads SSHAT; CDR2 reads FNYEAQ (reference sequence). The CDR3 spans 13 residues. CDR3 amino acids: CASSFSPPEEQFF. The CDR3 coding sequence is TGTGCTAGCAGCTTCTCCCCGCCGGAGGAGCAGTTCTTC.

This chain links TRBV24-1 with TRBJ2-1; 11 bases line up with TRBD2. This CDR3 has 17 amino acids. CDR1 and CDR2 from the germline V gene are KGHDR and SFDVKD. V shed 4 bases, J shed 5 bases, and the junction held 9 bases outside the gene matches. The CDR3 nucleotides are TGTGCCACCAGTGAGGCCGGGACTAGCGGTATAGACAATGAGCAGTTCTTC. It specifies CATSEAGTSGIDNEQFF.

This clonotype was detected only a few times. The genes are TRBV12-3 or TRBV12-4 and TRBJ2-7; D is unclear. This CDR3 spans 12 amino acids. V lost 5 bases and J lost 4, with 9 bases in between. The CDR3 reads CASSPGRYEQYF. CDR3 nucleotides: TGTGCCAGCAGTCCTGGGCGTTACGAGCAGTACTTC.

This clonotype occurred many times. The rearrangement uses TRBV21-1 and TRBJ2-2; the D call TRBD2 from the table was never checked on the DNA. TRBV21-1 has pseudogene status. This CDR3 has 16 residues. CDR3 bases: TGTGCCAGCAGCCCTACTTGCGGGGGGAACACCGGGGAGCTGTTTTTT. This sequence encodes CASSPTCGGNTGELFF.

This clonotype is labeled as medium-sized. Here the CDR3 DNA reads TGCGCCAGCAGCCAAGGGTTCAGGATGCCCGGGGAGCTGTTTTTT. Amino acids: CASSQGFRMPGELFF. This sequence joins TRBV4-1 and TRBJ2-2; no reliable D call. Trimming removed 1 base from V and 6 bases from J, with 12 bases in between. CDR3 length equals 15 residues. Germline CDR1 reads MGHRA; CDR2 reads YSYEKL.

The sample holds many counts of this clonotype. The chain recombines TRBV7-3 with TRBJ2-5; no firm D call. Germline CDR1 SGHTA, CDR2 FQGTGA. The CDR3 has 13 amino acids. The ends were cut back, 0 bases at V and 5 bases at J, with 7 bases in the middle. In nucleotides, the CDR3 is TGTGCCAGCAGCTTAACAGGGCCCGAGACCCAGTACTTC. This sequence encodes CASSLTGPETQYF.

This rearrangement joins TRBV12-3 or TRBV12-4 to TRBJ2-1, with D uncertain. The ends were cut back, 5 bases at V and 7 bases at J, with 6 bases in the middle. This CDR3 is 11 amino acids long. CDR3: CASSARNEQFF. The CDR3 nucleotides are TGTGCCAGCAGTGCCCGTAATGAGCAGTTCTTC.

The genes are TRBV20-1 and TRBJ2-1; TRBD2 matches 9 bases. With 6 bases clipped from V and 2 bases from J, the junction kept 11 bases outside the gene matches. This CDR3 has 16 residues. Germline V lookup: CDR1 DFQATT, CDR2 SNEGSKA (reference sequence). Here the CDR3 DNA reads TGCAGTGCCCAAGGACGGCGGGGGGGTCCCTACAATGAGCAGTTCTTC. Amino acids: CSAQGRRGGPYNEQFF.